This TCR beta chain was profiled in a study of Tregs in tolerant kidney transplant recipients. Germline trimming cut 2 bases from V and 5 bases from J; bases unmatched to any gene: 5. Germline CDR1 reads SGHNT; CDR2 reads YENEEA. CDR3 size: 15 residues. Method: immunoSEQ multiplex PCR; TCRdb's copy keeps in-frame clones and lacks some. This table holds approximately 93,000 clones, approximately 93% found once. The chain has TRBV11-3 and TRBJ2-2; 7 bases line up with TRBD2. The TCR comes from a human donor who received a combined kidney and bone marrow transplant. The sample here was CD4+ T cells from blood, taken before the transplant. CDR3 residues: CASSLSGIDTGELFF. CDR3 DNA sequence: TGTGCCAGCAGCTTAAGCGGGATCGATACCGGGGAGCTGTTTTTT.